This entry describes one TCR beta chain. What it binds is unknown. CDR1 is SGHDT, CDR2 YYEEEE, per germline. The CDR3 runs 14 residues. The data were taken from a study of CXCR3-negative and CXCR3-positive naive CD8 T cells. Findings of the study overall: Naive subsets were similarly diverse, while memory CD8+ repertoires were much less diverse. Hydrophobicity was higher for TRB CDR3s found in CXCR3-positive naive cells than in CXCR3-negative naive cells.

The authors prepared UMI-labeled TRB cDNA libraries by 5' RACE. Following a re-call of the 5' RACE reads, TCRdb has one entry per CDR3 protein and lacks DNA. The table for this sample gives over 150,000 distinct CDR3 sequences. This clonotype was sampled from a human donor in good health. Some clones in this sample may be carry-over from other donors' samples. The V call is TRBV5-6, the J call TRBJ2-5; checking the TCRdb D call of TRBD1 is not possible without DNA. The sequenced sample consisted of naive CXCR3+ CD8+ T cells from blood. Subset meaning: CD45RO-CCR7+CD27+CD95- naive CD8+ T cells expressing CXCR3 (TNR3+). CDR3 protein: CASSLTGIQETQYF.